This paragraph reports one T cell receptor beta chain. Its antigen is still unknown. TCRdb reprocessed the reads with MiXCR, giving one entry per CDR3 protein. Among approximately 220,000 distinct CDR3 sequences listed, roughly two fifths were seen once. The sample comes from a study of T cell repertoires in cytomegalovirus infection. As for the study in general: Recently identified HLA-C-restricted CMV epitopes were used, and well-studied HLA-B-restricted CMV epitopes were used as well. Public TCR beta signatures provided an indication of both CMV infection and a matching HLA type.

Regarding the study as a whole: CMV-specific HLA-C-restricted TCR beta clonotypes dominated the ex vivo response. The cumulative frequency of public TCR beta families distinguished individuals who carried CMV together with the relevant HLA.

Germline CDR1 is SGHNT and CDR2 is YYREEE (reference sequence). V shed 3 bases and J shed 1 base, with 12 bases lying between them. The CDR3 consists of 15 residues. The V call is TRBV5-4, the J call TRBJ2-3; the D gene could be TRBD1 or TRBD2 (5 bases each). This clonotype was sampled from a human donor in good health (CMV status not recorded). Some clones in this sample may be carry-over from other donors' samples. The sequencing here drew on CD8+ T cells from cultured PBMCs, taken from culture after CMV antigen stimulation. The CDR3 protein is CASSSPGTRTDTQYF. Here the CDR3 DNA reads TGTGCCAGCAGCTCCCCCGGGACCCGCACAGATACGCAGTATTTT.